One T cell receptor (beta chain) is described in this entry. Its antigen is as yet unknown. The CDR3 consists of 15 residues. This specimen belongs to a study of cytomegalovirus exposure and HLA in healthy donors. The PCR employed 60 Vbeta primers together with 13 Jbeta primers. The repertoire was sequenced with immunoSEQ multiplex PCR; TCRdb's copy has only in-frame clones and lacks some. In the table there are 120,000 or so clones, 70% to 85% of which are singletons. Study-level points and caveats: Per published accounts, TCR beta sequences correctly predicted the HLA-A and HLA-B alleles of most subjects.

The sequence came from a woman between 50 and 59 years old in good health and CMV-seronegative. Source material: PBMCs. The chain links TRBV23-1 to TRBJ2-5, with D tentatively TRBD1 (7 bases). With the DNA end fitting TRBJ2-7 better, the J assignment may be wrong. TRBV23-1 is an open reading frame, and its role is uncertain. The CDR3 region is CASSQSPRGAGEQYF. The CDR3 region has the DNA TGCGCCAGCAGTCAATCCCCCAGGGGGGCAGGCGAGCAGTACTTC.